These T cell receptor beta chains were read from a single sample in a study of human T cells and chemical hapten exposure. In TCRdb, the RACE reads were re-called with MiXCR into one record per CDR3 protein. The table includes around 65,000 distinct CDR3 sequences, around 6.1% detected once. Sequenced input: whole blood. The receptors here all came from a female donor in good health. Some clones in this sample may be carry-over from other donors' samples. The CDR3 runs from the conserved cysteine through the conserved F or W. D genes are given only for firm matches. Not all rows give a size; the values are once, few, many and, for expanded clones, a class.

few | TRBJ1-2 | TRBD1 | TRBV4-3 | CASSPSDRGNYGYTF | TGCGCCAGCAGCCCGTCGGACAGGGGAAACTATGGCTACACCTTC
many | TRBJ1-4 | TRBD1 | TRBV7-2 | CASSADRGNGKLFF | TGTGCCAGCAGCGCGGACAGGGGGAACGGAAAACTGTTTTTT
many | TRBJ1-6 | NA | TRBV6-1 | CASSELVQGSLYNSPLHF | TGTGCCAGCAGTGAACTTGTTCAGGGAAGCCTCTATAATTCACCCCTCCACTTT
few | TRBJ2-2 | NA | TRBV14 | CASSQVRGMANTGELFF | TGTGCCAGCAGCCAAGTAAGAGGAATGGCGAACACCGGGGAGCTGTTTTTT
few | TRBJ2-6 | NA | TRBV9 | CASSPHSGANVLTF | TGTGCCAGCAGCCCACACTCTGGGGCCAACGTCCTGACTTTC
many | TRBJ2-5 | TRBD2 | TRBV3-1 | CASSPGLAETQYF | TGTGCCAGCAGCCCGGGACTAGCAGAGACCCAGTACTTC
NA | TRBJ2-7 | TRBD2 | TRBV10-3 | CAISDRSSGIYEQYF | TGTGCCATCAGTGACCGGAGTAGCGGGATCTACGAGCAGTACTTC
many | TRBJ2-3 | NA | TRBV28 | CASSSPAGRFTDTQYF | TGTGCCAGCAGTTCTCCAGCGGGCCGATTCACAGATACGCAGTATTTT
many | TRBJ1-2 | TRBD1 | TRBV7-9 | CASSLDVGTERIF | TGTGCCAGCAGCTTAGATGTTGGGACAGAAAGGATCTTC
many | TRBJ2-7 | NA | TRBV6-7 | CASSPHASYEQYF | TGTGCCAGCAGCCCCCATGCCTCCTACGAGCAGTACTTC
many | TRBJ2-7 | NA | TRBV12-3/TRBV12-4 | CASSSAGSAYEQYF | TGTGCCAGCAGTTCGGCCGGTAGCGCCTACGAGCAGTACTTC